Below, 22 T cell receptor beta chains from the same sample are listed, as sequenced in a study of T cell responses to AZD1222 COVID-19 vaccine. TCRdb's copy holds only in-frame clones and misses some; the assay was immunoSEQ multiplex PCR. The sample lists some 180,000 clones; around 88% were seen once. Sequencing used peripheral blood, obtained on day 0 of AZD1222 vaccination. The receptors were gathered from an adult in good health.

J is TRBJ2-2 and V is TRBV10-3; either TRBD1 or TRBD2 may fit D (6 bases each). Trimming cost V 4 bases and J 2 bases, with 8 bases left between them. This CDR3 is 14 amino acids long. Germline CDR1 ENHRY, CDR2 SYGVKD. Here the CDR3 reads CAISGGANTGELFF. CDR3 bases: TGTGCCATCAGTGGGGGGGCTAACACCGGGGAGCTGTTTTTT.

The rearrangement uses TRBV4-2 and TRBJ2-1; D is uncertain. This CDR3 is built from 15 residues. V was trimmed by 2 bases and J by 3 bases, leaving 11 bases between them. Germline V gives CDR1 LGHNA, CDR2 YNFKEQ. DNA of the CDR3: TGTGCCAGCAGCCAAAACCGAGGCAGCTACAATGAGCAGTTCTTC. This translates into CASSQNRGSYNEQFF.

This rearrangement joins TRBV19 to TRBJ1-2, with D perhaps matching TRBD1 (6 bases). Trimming removed 7 bases at V and 4 bases at J, with 16 bases between. The length of the CDR3 is 14 residues. The germline gives CDR1 LNHDA, CDR2 SQIVND (reference sequence). The CDR3 nucleotides are TGTGCCAGTACAAAACCAGGGGCAGGCTATGGCTACACCTTC. Its translation is CASTKPGAGYGYTF.

V gene TRBV7-3 combines with J gene TRBJ2-2, with TRBD2 matching 11 bases. J was trimmed by 9 bases and V by 5 bases; bases with no gene match: 5. This CDR3 comprises 14 residues. Germline CDR1 SGHTA, CDR2 FQGTGA. Here the CDR3 reads CASSPTSGGRELFF. CDR3 sequence (DNA): TGTGCCAGCAGCCCAACTAGCGGGGGTCGGGAGCTGTTTTTT.

The chain joins TRBV28 to TRBJ2-7, with TRBD1 matching over 8 bases. The CDR3 has 13 residues. Germline V lookup: CDR1 MDHEN, CDR2 SYDVKM. Trimming cost V 10 bases and J 2 bases; bases outside gene matches: 7. Written as DNA, the CDR3 is TGTGCCATCAAGACAGGGGACACCTACGAGCAGTACTTC. This translates into CAIKTGDTYEQYF.

The chain employs TRBV27 and TRBJ1-5; 9 bases line up with TRBD1. V trimming: 4 bases; J trimming: 5 bases; junction bases outside the gene matches: 6. The CDR3 has 15 residues. Germline V gene lookup returns CDR1 MNHEY and CDR2 SMNVEV (reference sequence). The CDR3 DNA follows: TGTGCCAGCAGTTCTGATACAGGGGGCTATCAGCCCCAGCATTTT. Translated, it gives CASSSDTGGYQPQHF.

This clone has only one observation. This rearrangement joins TRBV3-1 (or the pseudogene TRBV3-2) to TRBJ1-2, with D unresolved. The CDR3 is made up of 14 amino acids. Germline CDR1 and CDR2: LGHDT and YNNKEL (reference sequence). The V end lost 0 bases, the J end lost 4 bases, and 9 bases lay between the germline ends. Written as DNA, the CDR3 is TGTGCCAGCAGCCAAGACTGGGGAACCTATGGCTACACCTTC. This codes for CASSQDWGTYGYTF.

This chain links TRBV2 with TRBJ2-5; 9 bases fit TRBD1. Trimming took 7 bases from V and 2 from J; bases not matched to a gene: 5. Germline CDR1 reads SNHLY; CDR2 reads FYNNEI. The CDR3 covers 14 residues. The DNA for the CDR3 is TGTGCCAGCAACAGGGGGCGTGGGCAAGAGACCCAGTACTTC. Amino acids: CASNRGRGQETQYF. Drawing the rest from reference TRBV2 and TRBJ2-5, the complete variable domain is EPEVTQTPSHQVTQMGQEVILRCVPISNHLYFYWYRQILGQKVEFLVSFYNNEISEKSEIFDDQFSVERPDGSNFTLKIRSTKLEDSAMYFCASNRGRGQETQYFGPGTRLLVL.

The chain couples TRBV12-5 to TRBJ2-7; 8 bases align to TRBD1. Germline V gene data show CDR1 as LGHNT and CDR2 as FRNRAP. The CDR3 is made up of 13 amino acids. The V and J ends lost 7 bases and 6 bases, in that order; junction bases with no gene match: 8. The CDR3 DNA is TGTGCTAGTGATTTAGGTGACAGGGGCGAGCAGTACTTC. Its protein is CASDLGDRGEQYF. The full variable domain, its missing parts supplied by reference TRBV12-5 and TRBJ2-7, is DARVTQTPRHKVTEMGQEVTMRCQPILGHNTVFWYRQTMMQGLELLAYFRNRAPLDDSGMPKDRFSAEMPDATLATLKIQPSEPRDSAVYFCASDLGDRGEQYFGPGTRLTVT.

The genes are TRBV5-1 and TRBJ2-7; weak D call: TRBD1 (6 bases). The CDR3 runs to 13 residues. V was clipped by 3 bases and J by 7 bases, with 14 bases between them. The germline gives CDR1 SGHRS, CDR2 YFSETQ. The CDR3 sequence is CASSWGQGTEQYF. CDR3 in DNA: TGCGCCAGCAGCTGGGGGCAGGGGACGGAGCAGTACTTC.

This chain joins TRBV5-1 and TRBJ2-7; the match to TRBD2 covers 9 bases. V was pared by 4 bases and J by 3 bases, with 17 bases of the junction left unmatched. This CDR3 has 18 amino acids. CDR1 SGHRS and CDR2 YFSETQ come from the germline V gene. The chain's CDR3 is CASSPAGSRGRDYYEQYF. CDR3 DNA: TGCGCCAGCAGCCCTGCGGGGTCTCGCGGGAGGGATTACTACGAGCAGTACTTC.

The chain employs TRBV30 and TRBJ1-2; the D gene is possibly TRBD1 (6 bases). CDR1 is GTSNPN, CDR2 SVGIG, per germline (reference sequence). V dropped 2 bases and J dropped 4 bases, with 17 bases sitting between them. The length of the CDR3 is 15 residues. DNA for the CDR3: TGTGCCTGGAGTCTCGCGGGGGGCCTAAGCTATGGCTACACCTTC. This translates into CAWSLAGGLSYGYTF.

The chain uses TRBV10-1 and TRBJ1-1; perhaps TRBD1 as D (6 bases). The CDR3 loop spans 14 amino acids. Trimming removed 6 bases at V and 4 bases at J, with 15 bases between. Germline-derived CDR1 and CDR2 are WNHNN and SYGVQD (reference sequence). DNA of the CDR3: TGCGCCAGCAGCGAAAGGGGGATAGGCACTGAAGCTTTCTTT. Residues: CASSERGIGTEAFF.

The rearrangement joins TRBV11-3 to TRBJ2-2, with 7 bases lining up with TRBD2. CDR3 length: 18 amino acids. After removal of 3 bases from V and 6 bases from J, the junction contained 16 bases not matched to a gene. The V gene's germline CDR1 is SGHNT and CDR2 YENEEA. CDR3 bases: TGTGCCAGCAGCTTGGTGGCGGGAGTTAGTCCTGGGGCCGGGGAGCTGTTTTTT. This gives the protein CASSLVAGVSPGAGELFF. The full variable domain, its missing parts supplied by reference TRBV11-3 and TRBJ2-2, is EAGVVQSPRYKIIEKKQPVAFWCNPISGHNTLYWYLQNLGQGPELLIRYENEEAVDDSQLPKDRFSAERLKGVDSTLKIQPAELGDSAVYLCASSLVAGVSPGAGELFFGEGSRLTVL.

The chain recombines TRBV15 with TRBJ1-6; D perhaps matches TRBD1 (5 bases). V lost 6 bases and J 9 bases, leaving 15 bases between the germline ends. The CDR3 length is 14 residues. The germline V gene encodes CDR1 LNHNV and CDR2 YYDKDF (reference sequence). The DNA of the CDR3 is TGTGCCACCAGATCGGCCGATGGGGGTTCACCCCTCCACTTT. Encoded protein: CATRSADGGSPLHF.

Only one count was recorded for this clone. J is TRBJ2-1 and V is TRBV19; D is possibly TRBD1 (5 bases). Trimming took off 6 bases at V and 3 bases at J, with 12 bases between the two ends. Germline CDR1 LNHDA, CDR2 SQIVND (reference sequence). The CDR3 is made up of 14 amino acids. The DNA for the CDR3 is TGTGCCAGTAGACAATCAGGGATCTACAATGAGCAGTTCTTC. Its protein is CASRQSGIYNEQFF.

The rearrangement links TRBV2 to TRBJ1-5; the D gene is possibly TRBD1 (6 bases). The CDR3 totals 15 residues. Trimming pared 8 bases from V and 0 bases from J, leaving 14 bases between. The germline V gene has CDR1 SNHLY and CDR2 FYNNEI. The CDR3: CASGEQGTSNQPQHF. CDR3 in DNA: TGTGCCAGCGGGGAACAGGGTACTAGCAATCAGCCCCAGCATTTT.

The chain is built from TRBV4-3 and TRBJ2-6, with D possibly being TRBD1 or TRBD2 (5 bases each). This CDR3 is built from 17 residues. V was cut by 0 bases and J by 2 bases, with 11 bases left in between. The germline V gene encodes CDR1 LGHNA and CDR2 YSLEER. The CDR3 region has the DNA TGCGCCAGCAGCCAAGATGGCCGGGGCACTGGGGCCAACGTCCTGACTTTC. It yields the protein CASSQDGRGTGANVLTF.

The chain couples TRBV24-1 to TRBJ1-2; no clear D. The V end lost 0 bases, the J end lost 4 bases, and 8 bases lay between the germline ends. From germline, CDR1 is KGHDR and CDR2 SFDVKD. There are 14 residues in the CDR3. The CDR3 sequence is CATSDLPRSYGYTF. The CDR3 DNA sequence: TGTGCCACCAGTGATTTGCCAAGAAGCTATGGCTACACCTTC.

Note on this clone: Compared with germline, one end of the junction differs, possibly owing to a read error. The chain couples TRBV6-1 to TRBJ1-5; D possibly corresponds to TRBD1 (5 bases). CDR3 length equals 16 residues. The V gene's germline CDR1 is MNHNS and CDR2 SASEGT. The CDR3 loop reads CASREDSTVGNQPQHF. The DNA for the CDR3 is TGTGCCAGCAGGGAAGACTCGACAGTGGGCAATCAGCCCCAGCATTTT.

This chain uses TRBV5-1 with TRBJ2-3, with 10 bases that match TRBD2. Germline values: CDR1 SGHRS, CDR2 YFSETQ. Trimming removed 0 bases from V and 3 bases from J; junction bases left unmatched: 4. The CDR3 is 16 residues long. This CDR3 is CASSLVGSGGTDTQYF. The CDR3 bases are TGCGCCAGCAGCTTGGTGGGTAGCGGGGGGACAGATACGCAGTATTTT.

This clone has just one count. V and J are TRBV19 and TRBJ1-1; D is undetermined. From germline, CDR1 is LNHDA and CDR2 SQIVND (reference sequence). Trimming removed 7 bases from V and 0 bases from J, with 15 bases in between. The CDR3 has 15 amino acids. The CDR3 sequence is CASTHRDTLNTEAFF. Written as DNA, the CDR3 is TGTGCCAGTACCCATAGAGACACCCTGAACACTGAAGCTTTCTTT. The full variable domain, completed using reference TRBV19 and TRBJ1-1, is DGGITQSPKYLFRKEGQNVTLSCEQNLNHDAMYWYRQDPGQGLRLIYYSQIVNDFQKGDIAEGYSVSREKKESFPLTVTSAQKNPTAFYLCASTHRDTLNTEAFFGQGTRLTVV.